This is a list of T cell receptor beta chains from one sample in a study of T-cell reconstitution after alpha-beta-depleted transplantation in children. TCRdb redid the calling of the PCR reads with MiXCR, one entry per CDR3 protein. The data show about 980,000 distinct CDR3 sequences, with about 29% seen just once and over 25% held by the top ten. Material: PBMCs, mostly from graft donor cells, obtained 360 days after TCRalphabeta/CD19-depleted stem cell transplant. The receptors come from a boy younger than two who had a stem cell transplant for SCID, so the T cells may come from the graft donor. The conserved cysteine and the conserved F or W are not part of the CDR3 here. Fields, in order: D gene, clone size, V gene, J gene, CDR3 protein. The D gene is left open where the match is weak. Clone size, where shown, is once, few, many, or a class for clones that have expanded.

D gene: -; clone size: -; V gene: TRBV5-1; J gene: TRBJ2-1; CDR3 protein: ASSWGDSLSSYNEQF
D gene: -; clone size: many; V gene: TRBV7-9; J gene: TRBJ2-2; CDR3 protein: ASSLDSGELF
D gene: -; clone size: -; V gene: TRBV10-3; J gene: TRBJ1-4; CDR3 protein: AISVGPGTKGEKLF
D gene: -; clone size: few; V gene: TRBV14; J gene: TRBJ1-2; CDR3 protein: ASSQREHGYT
D gene: -; clone size: -; V gene: TRBV4-3; J gene: TRBJ2-5; CDR3 protein: ASSQDPFLETQY
D gene: -; clone size: -; V gene: TRBV29-1; J gene: TRBJ2-7; CDR3 protein: SVVGGPASYEQY
D gene: TRBD1; clone size: -; V gene: TRBV18; J gene: TRBJ2-7; CDR3 protein: ASSQGTATYEQY
D gene: TRBD2; clone size: -; V gene: TRBV6-1; J gene: TRBJ2-7; CDR3 protein: ASTRAGTSYEQY
D gene: TRBD1; clone size: few; V gene: TRBV6-1; J gene: TRBJ1-2; CDR3 protein: ASSRGTGGPYYGYT
D gene: -; clone size: -; V gene: TRBV9; J gene: TRBJ2-1; CDR3 protein: ASSVTDPYNEQF
D gene: TRBD2; clone size: -; V gene: TRBV7-8; J gene: TRBJ2-1; CDR3 protein: ASSLGTSGDLGEQF
D gene: -; clone size: -; V gene: TRBV11-3; J gene: TRBJ2-1; CDR3 protein: ASRVQIGPYNEQF
D gene: -; clone size: few; V gene: TRBV4-1; J gene: TRBJ2-7; CDR3 protein: ASSQEGASYEQY
D gene: TRBD2; clone size: few; V gene: TRBV29-1; J gene: TRBJ2-5; CDR3 protein: SASGGANPETQY
D gene: -; clone size: -; V gene: TRBV30; J gene: TRBJ2-7; CDR3 protein: ARGGGGGMYEQY
D gene: -; clone size: -; V gene: TRBV7-2; J gene: TRBJ1-1; CDR3 protein: ASSLAGGEFGAAF